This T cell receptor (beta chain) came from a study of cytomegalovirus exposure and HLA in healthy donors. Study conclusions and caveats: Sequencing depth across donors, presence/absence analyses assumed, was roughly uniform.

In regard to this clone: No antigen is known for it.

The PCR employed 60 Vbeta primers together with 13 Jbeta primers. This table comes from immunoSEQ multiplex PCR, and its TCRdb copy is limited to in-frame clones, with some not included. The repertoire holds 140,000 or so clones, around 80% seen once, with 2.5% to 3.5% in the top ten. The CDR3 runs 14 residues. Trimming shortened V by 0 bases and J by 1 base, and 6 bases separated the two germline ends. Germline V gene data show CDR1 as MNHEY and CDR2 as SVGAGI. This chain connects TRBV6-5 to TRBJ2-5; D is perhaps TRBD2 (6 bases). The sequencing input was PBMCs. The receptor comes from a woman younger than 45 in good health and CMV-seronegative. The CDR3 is CASSYSSGQETQYF. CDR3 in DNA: TGTGCCAGCAGTTACTCTAGCGGCCAAGAGACCCAGTACTTC.